The clone carrying this T cell receptor beta chain was seen at least ten times. This specimen belongs to a study of T cells in Graves' hyperthyroidism and ophthalmopathy. V was clipped by 2 bases and J by 3 bases; unmatched bases: 1. The CDR3 has 16 amino acids. CDR1 and CDR2 (germline): KGHSH, LQKENI. Orbital computed tomography and thyroid ultrasound, together with serum TRAb and thyroxine and clinical symptoms, were used for diagnoses. RNA transcripts yielded amplified TCR beta CDR3 regions. HTBI primers were the set used in a first-round RT-PCR of the TCR CDR3. TCRdb re-derived calls from the multiplex PCR reads in MiXCR, one entry per CDR3 protein. The sample lists under 450,000 distinct CDR3 sequences; about 18% were seen once.

This TCR came from a woman younger than 45 with Graves' hyperthyroidism that later progressed to Graves' ophthalmopathy. The sequencing sample was made of blood. The chain employs TRBV18 and TRBJ2-2, with 12 nucleotides matching TRBD2. The CDR3, as DNA: TGTGCCAGCTCACCAAGACTAGCGGGGGACACCGGGGAGCTGTTTTTT. As protein: CASSPRLAGDTGELFF.